Below are 15 T cell receptor beta chains sequenced from a single sample in a study of cytomegalovirus exposure and HLA in healthy donors. PCR primers comprised 60 Vbeta and 13 Jbeta primers. Sequencing was performed with immunoSEQ multiplex PCR; in TCRdb, only in-frame clones are kept and a portion is missing. This table holds 90,000 to 120,000 clones, about 81% found once. Sequencing input: PBMCs. All receptors derive from a man aged 25 to 45 in good health and CMV-seropositive.

The chain has TRBV9 and TRBJ2-3, with D perhaps matching TRBD2 (8 bases). Per germline, CDR1 SGDLS and CDR2 YYNGEE. CDR3 length: 16 residues. V shed 0 bases and J shed 4 bases, with 15 bases lying between them. In DNA, the CDR3 is TGTGCCAGCAGCGTAGGACGGGGGGGGACAGCAGATACGCAGTATTTT. It translates to CASSVGRGGTADTQYF.

The chain has TRBV14 and TRBJ2-5, with D possibly matching TRBD2 (6 bases). The DNA end is a closer match to TRBJ2-7, so the J assignment may be wrong. CDR1 is SGHDN and CDR2 is FVKESK in the germline V gene. This CDR3 region has 13 residues. CDR3 nucleotide sequence: TGTGCCAGCAGCCGCGGGGTATGGTACGAGCAGTACTTC. Its translation is CASSRGVWYEQYF.

The chain carries TRBV6-6 and TRBJ2-7; no reliable D call. The CDR3 is made up of 12 amino acids. The V gene's germline CDR1 is MNHNY and CDR2 SVGAGI (reference sequence). V was clipped by 0 bases and J by 4 bases, with 4 bases between them. CDR3: CASSYSPYEQYF. Here the CDR3 DNA reads TGTGCCAGCAGTTACTCTCCTTACGAGCAGTACTTC.

The chain is built from TRBV11-3 and TRBJ2-5; the D is unclear. The CDR3 has 13 amino acids. Trimming removed 5 bases from V and 4 bases from J, with 11 bases in between. Germline V gives CDR1 SGHNT, CDR2 YENEEA. The CDR3 protein is CASSALRGETQYF. The CDR3, as DNA: TGTGCCAGCAGCGCCCTTAGAGGAGAGACCCAGTACTTC.

This chain uses TRBV18 with TRBJ2-5; D might be TRBD1 (6 bases). With the DNA end fitting TRBJ2-7 better, the J assignment may be wrong. The CDR3 runs to 13 residues. The germline gives CDR1 KGHSH, CDR2 LQKENI. Here the CDR3 DNA reads TGTGCCAGCTCAGATACAGGGATTCGCGAGCAGTACTTC. It yields the protein CASSDTGIREQYF.

V and J are TRBV27 and TRBJ2-7; D possibly corresponds to TRBD2 (6 bases). Germline CDR1 reads MNHEY; CDR2 reads SMNVEV (reference sequence). This CDR3 region has 16 residues. V was trimmed by 2 bases and J by 0 bases, leaving 14 bases between them. The CDR3 nucleotides read TGTGCCAGCAGTTTAATCTGGAGGGGCCACTCCTACGAGCAGTACTTC. It codes for CASSLIWRGHSYEQYF.

The chain uses TRBV5-6 and TRBJ1-2; 9 bases align to TRBD1. V lost 4 bases and J lost 5; bases outside the gene matches: 3. The length of the CDR3 is 13 residues. The germline V gene has CDR1 SGHDT and CDR2 YYEEEE. In nucleotides, the CDR3 is TGTGCCAGCAGCCCTGGACAGGGGTATGGCTACACCTTC. Its translation: CASSPGQGYGYTF.

The chain carries TRBV9 and TRBJ1-1, with TRBD1 identical over 10 bases. Germline-derived CDR1 and CDR2 are SGDLS and YYNGEE. The V and J ends lost 0 bases and 1 base, in that order; junction bases with no gene match: 12. CDR3 size: 19 residues. The CDR3 here is CASSVVDPGTGARNTEAFF. In DNA form, the CDR3 reads TGTGCCAGCAGCGTAGTCGACCCCGGGACAGGGGCCCGGAACACTGAAGCTTTCTTT.

This chain connects TRBV2 to TRBJ2-7, with 7 bases lining up with TRBD2. V trimming: 7 bases; J trimming: 0 bases; junction bases outside the gene matches: 15. Looked up from germline, CDR1 is SNHLY and CDR2 is FYNNEI. The CDR3 sequence is 17 residues long. CDR3 nucleotides: TGTGCCAGCATGGTGGAAAGGGCGGGGGTGTACTCCTACGAGCAGTACTTC. As protein: CASMVERAGVYSYEQYF.

The J gene is TRBJ2-5, the V gene TRBV5-1, with TRBD2 matching over 12 bases. After removal of 4 bases from V and 2 bases from J, the junction contained 12 bases not matched to a gene. This CDR3 is 18 amino acids long. Looked up from germline, CDR1 is SGHRS and CDR2 is YFSETQ. CDR3 region: CASSLRKASGGEQETQYF. DNA for the CDR3: TGCGCCAGCAGCCTCCGGAAAGCTAGCGGGGGGGAACAAGAGACCCAGTACTTC.

The gene calls are TRBV5-1 and TRBJ1-1, with a weak D call TRBD1 (6 bases). CDR1 is SGHRS and CDR2 is YFSETQ in the germline V gene. The V end lost 4 bases, the J end lost 0 bases, and 16 bases lay between the germline ends. The CDR3 length is 16 residues. The chain's CDR3 is CASSRDNGLMNTEAFF. Here the CDR3 DNA reads TGCGCCAGCAGCCGGGACAACGGACTCATGAACACTGAAGCTTTCTTT. Supplemented by reference TRBV5-1 and TRBJ1-1, the full variable domain reads KAGVTQTPRYLIKTRGQQVTLSCSPISGHRSVSWYQQTPGQGLQFLFEYFSETQRNKGNFPGRFSGRQFSNSRSEMNVSTLELGDSALYLCASSRDNGLMNTEAFFGQGTRLTVV.

The rearrangement uses TRBV6-1 and TRBJ1-1; D not resolved. Deletions cut 4 bases from V and 11 bases from J, with 20 bases between. The length of the CDR3 is 14 residues. CDR1 is MNHNS, CDR2 SASEGT, per germline. In nucleotides, the CDR3 is TGTGCCAGCAGTGTTCAAACTGAGGAAGATTGGGCTTTCTTT. Translated: CASSVQTEEDWAFF.

The chain uses TRBV5-1 and TRBJ1-1; no clear D gene. Germline assignment: CDR1 SGHRS and CDR2 YFSETQ. Trimming removed 0 bases at V and 1 base at J, with 7 bases between. The CDR3 extends over 14 amino acids. CDR3 in DNA: TGCGCCAGCAGCTTGGGGCACGAGAACACTGAAGCTTTCTTT. This translates into CASSLGHENTEAFF.

The V gene is TRBV7-9, the J gene TRBJ2-1, with no clear D. This CDR3 has 12 residues. V lost 1 base, J lost 8 bases, and 6 bases lay in between. The germline CDR1 and CDR2 sequences are SEHNR and FQNEAQ (reference sequence). CDR3 coding DNA: TGTGCCAGCAGCTTAGAGCGCTATGAGCAGTTCTTC. This gives the protein CASSLERYEQFF. Complete variable domain (other parts from reference TRBV7-9 and TRBJ2-1): DTGVSQNPRHKITKRGQNVTFRCDPISEHNRLYWYRQTLGQGPEFLTYFQNEAQLEKSRLLSDRFSAERPKGSFSTLEIQRTEQGDSAMYLCASSLERYEQFFGPGTRLTVL.

The V and J genes are TRBV6-6 and TRBJ2-3; the match to TRBD1 covers 8 bases. CDR1 is MNHNY and CDR2 is SVGAGI in the germline V gene (reference sequence). CDR3 length equals 15 residues. V shed 6 bases, J shed 1 base, and the junction held 6 bases outside the gene matches. CDR3 sequence reads: CASRMTGEGTDTQYF. CDR3 DNA sequence: TGTGCCAGCAGGATGACAGGGGAAGGCACAGATACGCAGTATTTT.